This T cell receptor (beta chain) was captured by sequencing in a study of Graves' ophthalmopathy and Graves' hyperthyroidism. Study at large: Blood was drawn at initial diagnosis, before any treatment.

CDR1 and CDR2 from the germline V gene are SNHLY and FYNNEI. The CDR3 runs to 15 residues. The V and J ends lost 5 bases and 5 bases respectively, with 18 bases between them. At least ten counts were recorded for this clonotype. Its antigen is still unknown. RNA transcripts yielded amplified TCR beta CDR3 regions. The first-round RT-PCR employed HTBI primers together with the Qiagen OneStep RT-PCR kit. A multiplex PCR was then performed as the second round. Via MiXCR, TCRdb re-called the multiplex PCR reads, giving one row per CDR3 protein. The data contain about 480,000 distinct CDR3 sequences, under 15% of them singletons. Study-level findings and limits: Using 13 signatures, a model distinguished ophthalmopathy from stable hyperthyroidism, reaching about 87% sensitivity and roughly 80% specificity.

This chain links TRBV2 with TRBJ2-5; D is possibly TRBD1 or TRBD2 (5 bases each). Sequencing used blood. The TCR sequence derives from a woman in her twenties or thirties with Graves' ophthalmopathy. As DNA, the CDR3 is TGTGCCAGCAGTCCGATTCTTCCGGGGCCCGAGACCCAGTACTTC. Its translation: CASSPILPGPETQYF.